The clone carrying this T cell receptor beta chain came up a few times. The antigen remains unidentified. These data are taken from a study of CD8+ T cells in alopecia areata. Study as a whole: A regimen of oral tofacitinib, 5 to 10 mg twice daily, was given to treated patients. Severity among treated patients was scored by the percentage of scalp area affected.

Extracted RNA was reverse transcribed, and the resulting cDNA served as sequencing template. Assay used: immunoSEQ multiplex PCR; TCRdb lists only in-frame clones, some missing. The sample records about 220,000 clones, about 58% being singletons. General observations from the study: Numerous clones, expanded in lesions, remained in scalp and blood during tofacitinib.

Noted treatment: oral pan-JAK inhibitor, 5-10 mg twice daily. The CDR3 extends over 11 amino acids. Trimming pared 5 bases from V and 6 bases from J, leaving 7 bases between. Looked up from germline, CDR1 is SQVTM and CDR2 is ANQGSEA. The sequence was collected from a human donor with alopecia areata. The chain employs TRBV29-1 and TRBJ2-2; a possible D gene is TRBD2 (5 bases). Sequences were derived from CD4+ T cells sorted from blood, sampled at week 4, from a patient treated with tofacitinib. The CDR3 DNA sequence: TGCAGCGTTAGAGGGTCCGGGGAGCTGTTTTTT. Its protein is CSVRGSGELFF.